This T cell receptor (beta chain) came from a study of T cells after yellow fever vaccination. Overall study results and limits: Any FACS-sorted repertoire could hold abundant clonotypes that contaminate it from the bulk population.

The V end lost 7 bases, the J end lost 2 bases, and 9 bases lay between the germline ends. CDR3 size: 12 residues. Germline V gene data show CDR1 as ENHRY and CDR2 as SYGVKD. For TCR, cDNA came from 5'RACE template switching, which added a universal primer site and UMIs. TCRdb recomputed calls from the 5' RACE reads with MiXCR, one row per CDR3 protein. The table lists 150,000 to 200,000 distinct CDR3 sequences, 9.3% of them singletons. This clonotype has just a few counts. Its antigen is unidentified. The sequence was obtained from a young man who received the YFV17D yellow fever vaccine. The starting material was CD8+ T cells sorted from PBMCs, obtained 45 days after the yellow fever booster vaccination. This chain joins TRBV10-3 and TRBJ2-7, with D hard to call. CDR3 coding DNA: TGTGCCATCAAGGCGGACCCCTACGAGCAGTACTTC. Translated, it gives CAIKADPYEQYF.